Listed below are T cell receptor beta chains from one sample, sequenced in a study of cytomegalovirus exposure and HLA in healthy donors. Only in-frame clones appear in the TCRdb table, and some are missing; sequencing was by immunoSEQ multiplex PCR. The table lists some 110,000 clones, over 60% of them singletons, with about 1.6% in the top ten. Sequencing input: PBMCs. The receptors here all came from a man in his late teens or twenties in good health and CMV-seronegative. Both conserved end residues are part of each CDR3. D genes are given only for firm matches. For some rows the clone size is stated as once, few or many, or as a class when expanded; others skip it.

J gene,V gene,clone size,D gene,CDR3 length,CDR3 DNA,CDR3 protein
TRBJ1-5,TRBV27,-,TRBD1,17,TGTGCCAGCAGGAGATTTTTGGAGGGGGCGCCGAGCCAGCCCCAGCATTTT,CASRRFLEGAPSQPQHF
TRBJ2-1,TRBV29-1,-,-,12,TGCAGCTTCCGTCCCATGAGGGATGAGCAGTTCTTC,CSFRPMRDEQFF
TRBJ2-7,TRBV5-4,-,-,15,TGTGCCAGCAGCTTGGTAGGCAGGCAATCCTACGAGCAGTACTTC,CASSLVGRQSYEQYF
TRBJ2-6,TRBV5-8,-,TRBD1,16,TGTGCCAGCGACTCGACAGGGCGGTCTGGGGCCAACGTCCTGACTTTC,CASDSTGRSGANVLTF
TRBJ1-2,TRBV6-1,-,-,13,TGTGCCGGTCGGGGGGGGATTAACTATGGCTACACCTTC,CAGRGGINYGYTF
TRBJ2-7,TRBV11-3,once,-,11,TGTGCCAGCAGCCTCGGGGACGAGCAGTACTTC,CASSLGDEQYF
TRBJ2-1,TRBV11-2,-,TRBD2,17,TGTGCCAGCAGCTTGTGGCTAGCGGGGGCCGCCTACAATGAGCAGTTCTTC,CASSLWLAGAAYNEQFF
TRBJ2-1,TRBV9,-,TRBD1,15,TGTGCCAGCAGCGTATCAGGGGGCGCTGGGAATGAGCAGTTCTTC,CASSVSGGAGNEQFF
TRBJ1-6,TRBV5-1,-,TRBD1,14,TGCGCCAGCAGGGAGAGGGGGCGGGATTCACCCCTCCACTTT,CASRERGRDSPLHF
TRBJ2-7,TRBV7-9,-,-,14,TGTGCCAGCAGCTTAGCGGGAGCCCCTCGGGAGCAGTACTTC,CASSLAGAPREQYF
TRBJ2-1,TRBV27,few,-,13,TGTGCCAGCAGCTTCAGGGAAAACAATGAGCAGTTCTTC,CASSFRENNEQFF
TRBJ2-3,TRBV27,-,TRBD1,15,TGTGCCAGCAGAATACGGGACAGGGCCCCAGATACGCAGTATTTT,CASRIRDRAPDTQYF
TRBJ2-7,TRBV15,-,TRBD1,15,TGTGCCACCAGCAGAGCGGGACAGGGGGCTTACGAGCAGTACTTC,CATSRAGQGAYEQYF
TRBJ2-1,TRBV2,few,TRBD2,13,TGTGCCACCACTAGCGGGACCTACAATGAGCAGTTCTTC,CATTSGTYNEQFF
TRBJ2-4,TRBV28,-,-,12,TGTGCCAGCAGCCACCCGACTAGGTTTCAGTACTTC,CASSHPTRFQYF
TRBJ2-7,TRBV5-5,-,TRBD2,15,TGTGCCAGCACGGGGACTAGCGGTATCTGGGGGGAGCAGTACTTC,CASTGTSGIWGEQYF
TRBJ2-7,TRBV7-9,once,-,11,TGTGCCAGCAGGGACAGCGGCGAGCAGTACTTC,CASRDSGEQYF
TRBJ2-7,TRBV29-1,-,TRBD1,13,TGCAGCGTTGAACGGACAGGGGGCTCCGAGCAGTACTTC,CSVERTGGSEQYF
TRBJ1-1,TRBV30,-,TRBD1,15,TGTGCCTGGAGTGCCGCCGGGACAGGGATATCTGAAGCTTTCTTT,CAWSAAGTGISEAFF
TRBJ1-1,TRBV28,-,TRBD1,17,TGTGCCAGCAGGGTACAGGGGGCCCTACCCCCGAACACTGAAGCTTTCTTT,CASRVQGALPPNTEAFF
TRBJ2-7,TRBV30,-,TRBD1,15,TGTGCCTGGAGTCGGGGGACAGGGGGCGGCTACGAGCAGTACTTC,CAWSRGTGGGYEQYF
TRBJ2-1,TRBV4-1,-,TRBD2,16,TGCGCCAGCAGCCAAGACTGGGGGGGAGACAACAATGAGCAGTTCTTC,CASSQDWGGDNNEQFF
TRBJ1-2,TRBV28,once,-,14,TGTGCCAGCAGTTACGGCCTCGGGGGGCGGGGCTACACCTTC,CASSYGLGGRGYTF
TRBJ1-2,TRBV29-1,few,TRBD1,12,TGCAGCGTTGCTGCAGGGGGCTATGGCTACACCTTC,CSVAAGGYGYTF
TRBJ2-1,TRBV5-6,-,-,13,TGTGCCAGCAGGCGGGCGGGTAGGAATGAGCAGTTCTTC,CASRRAGRNEQFF
TRBJ1-1,TRBV6-1,once,TRBD1,15,TGTGCCAGCCGACGACAGGGAGGTTTTTACGCTGAAGCTTTCTTT,CASRRQGGFYAEAFF
TRBJ1-5,TRBV15,-,-,13,TGTGCCACCAGCCGCGGGGACCAACAGCCCCAGCATTTT,CATSRGDQQPQHF
TRBJ1-4,TRBV5-6,-,-,17,TGTGCCAGCAGCTTCTGGCAATTAAAACCAACTAATGAAAAACTGTTTTTT,CASSFWQLKPTNEKLFF
TRBJ1-1,TRBV28,-,-,15,TGTGCCAGCAGTTATGCAGGGCGCGACAACACTGAAGCTTTCTTT,CASSYAGRDNTEAFF
TRBJ1-4,TRBV19,-,-,16,TGTGCCAGTAGTACGGGACTCCAGTCCCGGAGTGAAAAACTGTTTTTT,CASSTGLQSRSEKLFF
TRBJ2-1,TRBV10-2,-,TRBD2,15,TGCGCCACCGATTGGCCTAGCGGGGGTTACAATGAGCAGTTCTTC,CATDWPSGGYNEQFF
TRBJ1-1,TRBV7-9,-,-,13,TGTGCCAGCAGCTTAGGAACAGGAAACCAAGCTTTCTTT,CASSLGTGNQAFF
TRBJ1-3,TRBV27,-,-,15,TGTGCCAGCAAAATGGGCAGGGGTAATGGAAACACCATATATTTT,CASKMGRGNGNTIYF
TRBJ1-5,TRBV6-1,-,-,17,TGTGCCAGCAGTGAAGGGGCAGGGGCCCAGTTAAATCAGCCCCAGCATTTT,CASSEGAGAQLNQPQHF
TRBJ1-5,TRBV6-1,-,-,16,TGTGCCAGCAGTGAACTCCTCTCAGGGTCGAATCAGCCCCAGCATTTT,CASSELLSGSNQPQHF
TRBJ2-3,TRBV14,-,TRBD2,16,TGTGCCAGCAGCCCCTGGACTAGCGGGGACACAGATACGCAGTATTTT,CASSPWTSGDTDTQYF
TRBJ1-1,TRBV4-1,-,TRBD1,14,TGCGCCAGCAGCCAATCCGGACAGGTCCCTGAAGCTTTCTTT,CASSQSGQVPEAFF
TRBJ2-7,TRBV5-1,few,-,12,TGCGCCAGCAGCCCCAACACCTACGAGCAGTACTTC,CASSPNTYEQYF
TRBJ1-1,TRBV5-1,-,-,15,TGCACCAGCACTCTACCCCTTTCGGGTGACACTGAAGCTTTCTTT,CTSTLPLSGDTEAFF
TRBJ2-7,TRBV14,few,-,12,TGTGCCAGCAGCCACGACTCCTACGAGCAGTACTTC,CASSHDSYEQYF
TRBJ1-2,TRBV7-2,-,-,15,TGTGCCAGCAGCTTAGCGTTAGATTTTCGGTATGGCTACACCTTC,CASSLALDFRYGYTF
TRBJ1-1,TRBV19,-,TRBD1,15,TGTGCCAGTAGTCACCGACAGGGGAGAAACACTGAAGCTTTCTTT,CASSHRQGRNTEAFF
TRBJ1-6,TRBV7-9,once,-,14,TGTTCCAGCAGCTTAGCCCGTCTAAATTCACCCCTCCACTTT,CSSSLARLNSPLHF
TRBJ2-5,TRBV30,-,TRBD2,14,TGTGCCTGGAGTATGGGGGGGATTCAAGAGACCCAGTACTTC,CAWSMGGIQETQYF
TRBJ2-1,TRBV18,-,TRBD2,20,TGTGCCAGCTCACCACCCCTGGGACTAGCGGGAGTCAACTCCTACAATGAGCAGTTCTTC,CASSPPLGLAGVNSYNEQFF
TRBJ2-7,TRBV21-1,-,-,15,TGTGCCAGCAGCAATGAGACAGGGGAGGAGTACGAGCAGTACTTC,CASSNETGEEYEQYF